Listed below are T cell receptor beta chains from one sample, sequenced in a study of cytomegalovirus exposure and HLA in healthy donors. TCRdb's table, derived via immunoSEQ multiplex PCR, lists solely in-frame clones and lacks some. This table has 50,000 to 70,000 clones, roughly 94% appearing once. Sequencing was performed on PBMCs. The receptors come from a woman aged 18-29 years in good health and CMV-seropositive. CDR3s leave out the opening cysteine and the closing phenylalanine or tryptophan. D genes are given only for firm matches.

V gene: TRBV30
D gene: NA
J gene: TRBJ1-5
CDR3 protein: AWSDLPGVNQPQH

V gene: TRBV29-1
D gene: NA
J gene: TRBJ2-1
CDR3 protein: SAGRGTYNEQF

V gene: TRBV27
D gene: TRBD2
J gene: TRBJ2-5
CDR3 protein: ASSLASGGAVLGETQY

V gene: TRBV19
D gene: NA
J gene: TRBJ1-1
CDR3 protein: ASSPTGSMNTEAF

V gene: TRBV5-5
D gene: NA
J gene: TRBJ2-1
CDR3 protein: ASSLVAGTYNEQF

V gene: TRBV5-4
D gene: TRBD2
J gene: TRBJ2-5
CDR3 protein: ASSFRLAGTQETQY

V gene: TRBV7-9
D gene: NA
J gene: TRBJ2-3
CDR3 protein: ASTTLDLGYTDTQY

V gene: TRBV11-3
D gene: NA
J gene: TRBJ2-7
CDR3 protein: ASSSFYEQY

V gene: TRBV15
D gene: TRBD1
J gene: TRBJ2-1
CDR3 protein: ATSRETGAWDEQF

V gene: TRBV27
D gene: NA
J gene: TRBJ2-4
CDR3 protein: ASSLERSNIQY

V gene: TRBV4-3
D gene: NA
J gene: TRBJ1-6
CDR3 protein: ASSQRPSTGRVAYNSPLH

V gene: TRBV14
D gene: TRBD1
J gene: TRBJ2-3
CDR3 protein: ASSQTGGSRTDTQY

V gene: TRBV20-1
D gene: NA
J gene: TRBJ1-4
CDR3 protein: SAPLDEKLF

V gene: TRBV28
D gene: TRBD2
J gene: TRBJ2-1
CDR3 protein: ASSFPNHAGLAGGPDEQF

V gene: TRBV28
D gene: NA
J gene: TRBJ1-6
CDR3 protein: ASSLRGRNNSPLH

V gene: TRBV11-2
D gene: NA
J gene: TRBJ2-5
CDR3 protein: ASSSSSYQETQY